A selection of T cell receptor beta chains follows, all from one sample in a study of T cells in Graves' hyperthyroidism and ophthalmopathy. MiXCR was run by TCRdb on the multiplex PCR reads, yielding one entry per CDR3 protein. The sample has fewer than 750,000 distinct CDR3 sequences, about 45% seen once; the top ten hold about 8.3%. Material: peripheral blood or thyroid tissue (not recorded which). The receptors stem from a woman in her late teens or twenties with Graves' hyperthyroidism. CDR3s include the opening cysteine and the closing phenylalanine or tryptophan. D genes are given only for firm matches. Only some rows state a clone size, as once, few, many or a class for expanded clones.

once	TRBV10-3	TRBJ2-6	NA	TGTGCCATCAGTGATTGGGGTGAAGGGAGAGGGGCCAACGTCCTGACTTTC	CAISDWGEGRGANVLTF
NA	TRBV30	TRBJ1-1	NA	TGTGCCTGGAGTCCCACCCCGAGGACTGAAGCTTTCTTT	CAWSPTPRTEAFF
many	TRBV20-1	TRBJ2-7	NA	TGCAGTGCTAGAGATCTAAGAAGGAGCTCCTACGAGCAGTACTTC	CSARDLRRSSYEQYF
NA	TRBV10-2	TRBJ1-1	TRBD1	TGCGCCAGCAGGGACAGGGGTTCCTACAATGAAGCTTTCTTT	CASRDRGSYNEAFF
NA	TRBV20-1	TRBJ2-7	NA	TGCAGTGCTGGATCCGGGCAGGGCTACGAGCAGTACTTC	CSAGSGQGYEQYF
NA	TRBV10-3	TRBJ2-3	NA	TGTGCCATCAGTGCGGACAGCCGCGGAGGGGATACGCAGTATTTT	CAISADSRGGDTQYF
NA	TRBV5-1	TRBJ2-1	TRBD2	TGCGCCAGCAGCTTGGCTAGCGGAAAGTACAATGAGCAGTTCTTC	CASSLASGKYNEQFF
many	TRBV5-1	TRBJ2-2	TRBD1	TGCGCCAGCAGCTTGGATGGACAGGGAGGATTATCCGGGGAGCTGTTTTTT	CASSLDGQGGLSGELFF
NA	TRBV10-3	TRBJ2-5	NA	TGTGCCATCATGGGCTCCCAGTACTTC	CAIMGSQYF
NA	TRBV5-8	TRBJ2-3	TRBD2	TGTGCCAGCAGCTTGGCGCTAGCGGTAGGCACAGATACGCAGTATTTT	CASSLALAVGTDTQYF
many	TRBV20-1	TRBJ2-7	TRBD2	TGCAGTGCTAGATCACTAGCGGGATCGAGGTACGAGCAGTACTTC	CSARSLAGSRYEQYF
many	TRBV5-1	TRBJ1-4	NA	TGCGCCAGCAGCTTGGATTTGCGTGGTAATGAAAAACTGTTTTTT	CASSLDLRGNEKLFF
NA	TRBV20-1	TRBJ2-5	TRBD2	TGCAGTGCTCAGACTAGCAGGAGGGGAACCCAAGAGACCCAGTACTTC	CSAQTSRRGTQETQYF
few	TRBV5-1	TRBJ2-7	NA	TGCGCCAGCAGCCCCCTGCAGGCCCGGAGGGAGCAGTACTTC	CASSPLQARREQYF
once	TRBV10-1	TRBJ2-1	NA	TGCGCCAGCAGTTACGGCAGGGCATACAATGAGCAGTTCTTC	CASSYGRAYNEQFF
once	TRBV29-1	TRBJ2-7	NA	TGCAGCTTAGAGGAGCGGAGACTCTACGAGCAGTACTTC	CSLEERRLYEQYF
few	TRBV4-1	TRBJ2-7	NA	TGCGCCAGCAGCCAAGCGGAACGAACAGGATCCTACGAGCAGTACTTC	CASSQAERTGSYEQYF
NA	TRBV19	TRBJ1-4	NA	TGTGCCAGTAGTATGGGTATGAAGGGAGAAAAACTGTTTTTT	CASSMGMKGEKLFF
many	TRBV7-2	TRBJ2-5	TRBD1	TGTGCCAGCAGCCATGACAGGGACGCAGAGACCCAGTACTTC	CASSHDRDAETQYF
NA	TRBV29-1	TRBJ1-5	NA	TGCAGCGTTGGAGGGAAGATTAATCAGCCCCAGCATTTT	CSVGGKINQPQHF
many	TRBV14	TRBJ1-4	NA	TGTGCCAGCAGCCAGGGGTGGAATGAAAAACTGTTTTTT	CASSQGWNEKLFF
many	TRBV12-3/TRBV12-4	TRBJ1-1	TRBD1	TGTGCCAGCAGTTTACTCCAGGGGGCATCAACTGAAGCTTTCTTT	CASSLLQGASTEAFF
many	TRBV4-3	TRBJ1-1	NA	TGCGCCAGCAGCCAAGACCGGTTCATGAACACTGAAGCTTTCTTT	CASSQDRFMNTEAFF
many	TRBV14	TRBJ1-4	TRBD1	TGTGCCAGCAGCCAAACAGGGGGCGTCGAAAAACTGTTTTTT	CASSQTGGVEKLFF
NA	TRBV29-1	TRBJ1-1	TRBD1	TGCAGCGCCCAACGCGGGGACAGGGGAAACACTGAAGCTTTCTTT	CSAQRGDRGNTEAFF
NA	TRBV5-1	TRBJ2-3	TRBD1	TGCGCCAGCAGCCGGGGACAGGGGGCCACAGATACGCAGTATTTT	CASSRGQGATDTQYF
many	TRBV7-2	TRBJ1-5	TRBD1	TGTGCCAGCAGCTTTTCGGACAGGAATTATCAGCCCCAGCATTTT	CASSFSDRNYQPQHF
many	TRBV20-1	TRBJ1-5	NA	TGCAGTGCTAGAGATCGGACGGGGACGTATAGCAATCAGCCCCAGCATTTT	CSARDRTGTYSNQPQHF